These T cell receptor beta chains were read from a single sample in a study of blood T cells in healthy people across ages. Each CDR3 protein gets one entry after TCRdb re-called the 5' RACE reads with MiXCR. In the table there are under 2 million distinct CDR3 sequences, 30% to 35% of which are singletons. Sample: blood. Every receptor here comes from a woman in her 30s in good health. Both conserved end residues are part of each CDR3. Fields, in order: J gene, V gene, D gene, clone size, CDR3 DNA, CDR3 protein. D genes are given only for firm matches. Size is omitted from some rows. Given values are once, few, many or a class for expanded clones.

>TRBJ2-3|TRBV7-3|TRBD1|few
TGTGCCAGCAGCACAAGGGGGCCCACAGATACGCAGTATTTT
CASSTRGPTDTQYF
>TRBJ2-5|TRBV6-6|NA|few
TGTGCCAGCAGTTACAGCAGCTACAGGGTGCATCAAGAGACCCAGTACTTC
CASSYSSYRVHQETQYF
>TRBJ1-6|TRBV14|NA|many
TGTGCCAGCAGCCGACAGCTTGGCAATTCACCCCTCCACTTT
CASSRQLGNSPLHF
>TRBJ2-1|TRBV27|NA|NA
TGTGCCAGCAGTTTATACCCACATAGCGTCTCACGGTGGGGGCAGTTCTTC
CASSLYPHSVSRWGQFF
>TRBJ2-7|TRBV28|NA|NA
TGTGCCAGCAGTTTGGGGGGGGCCCAGGGAGAGCAGTACTTC
CASSLGGAQGEQYF
>TRBJ1-4|TRBV4-1|NA|NA
TGCGCCAGCAGCCAAGATTGGGGGGTGAATGAAAAACTGTTTTTT
CASSQDWGVNEKLFF
>TRBJ2-3|TRBV27|NA|NA
TGTGCCAGCAGTTTTGCAGGGTGGACAGATACGCAGTATTTT
CASSFAGWTDTQYF
>TRBJ1-1|TRBV28|NA|NA
TGTGCCAGCAGACTCCCTAGGCCGAACACTGAAGCTTTCTTT
CASRLPRPNTEAFF
>TRBJ2-7|TRBV7-2|NA|NA
TGTGCCAGCAGCTCCGGGGGACTCACATCCTACGAGCAGTACTTC
CASSSGGLTSYEQYF
>TRBJ2-3|TRBV5-6|TRBD1|NA
TGTGCCAGCAGCCCAACTAGGATGGACAGGGGAACAGATACGCAGTATTTT
CASSPTRMDRGTDTQYF
>TRBJ1-5|TRBV27|NA|few
TGTGGTTGGGGGTCTAGCAATCAGCCCCAGCATTTT
CGWGSSNQPQHF
>TRBJ2-1|TRBV3-1|TRBD2|once
TGTGCCTGCAGCCCCCGGACTAGCGGGAGGTACAATGAGCAGTTCTTC
CACSPRTSGRYNEQFF
>TRBJ2-1|TRBV20-1|TRBD2|NA
TGCAGTGCCATACTAGCGGCCTCCTACAATGAGCAGTTCTTC
CSAILAASYNEQFF
>TRBJ2-7|TRBV7-9|NA|NA
TGTGCCAGCAGCACCCAGGCCGCGCGCGAGCAGTACTTC
CASSTQAAREQYF
>TRBJ2-7|TRBV27|TRBD1|few
TGTGCCAGCAGTGGACGGGACAGGGGCCCTCAAGAGCAGTACTTC
CASSGRDRGPQEQYF
>TRBJ1-2|TRBV18|NA|NA
TGTGCCAGCTCGACAGGATCGGGGTATGGCTACACCTTC
CASSTGSGYGYTF
>TRBJ2-1|TRBV7-9|TRBD2|NA
TGTGCCAGCAGCCTTGTAGCGGGGGGGCTGGATGAGCAGTTCTTC
CASSLVAGGLDEQFF
>TRBJ2-1|TRBV20-1|TRBD2|few
TGCAGTGCTAGCACTAGCGGGGGGGGCAGCTCCTACAATGGGCAGTTCTTC
CSASTSGGGSSYNGQFF
>TRBJ1-1|TRBV12-3/TRBV12-4|NA|NA
TGTGCCAGCAGCCAGGGAAACATGAATACTGAAGCTTTCTTT
CASSQGNMNTEAFF
>TRBJ2-5|TRBV7-8|NA|many
TGTGCCAGCAGCTTAGCAGGGAGGCGGCAAGAGACCCAGTACTTC
CASSLAGRRQETQYF
>TRBJ2-2|TRBV20-1|NA|NA
TGCAGTGCTAGAGTATTCGGGGAGCTGTTTTTT
CSARVFGELFF
>TRBJ2-1|TRBV20-1|NA|few
TGCAGTGCTGACGGGACAGCCTTCCAGGGAGGTAGCAATGAGCAGTTCTTC
CSADGTAFQGGSNEQFF
>TRBJ1-1|TRBV20-1|TRBD1|NA
TGCAGTGCTAGTCCCGAAGACAGGGGGCCGTTTGAAGCTTTCTTT
CSASPEDRGPFEAFF
>TRBJ2-1|TRBV11-2|TRBD2|NA
TGTGCCAGCAGCTCAATTCGGGCGATAGCGGGGGGCCCCAATGAGCAGTTCTTC
CASSSIRAIAGGPNEQFF
>TRBJ2-2|TRBV20-1|NA|NA
TGCAGTGCTAGTCCCCGAGTAGCGTCGCCGCGTCGGACCGGGGAGCTGTTTTTT
CSASPRVASPRRTGELFF
>TRBJ2-5|TRBV2|TRBD2|few
TGTGCCAGCAGTGCCGGGACTAGCGGGGGGGCCTGGGAGACCCAGTACTTC
CASSAGTSGGAWETQYF
>TRBJ1-6|TRBV20-1|TRBD1|NA
TGCAGTGCTATAAGCAGGGGGGACTCACCCCTCCACTTT
CSAISRGDSPLHF
>TRBJ1-2|TRBV20-1|NA|many
TGCAGTGCTGCGACAGGTCTCGATGGCTACACCTTC
CSAATGLDGYTF
>TRBJ2-3|TRBV28|NA|NA
TGTGCCAGCAGGTCCCCCAGCGGTACAGATACGCAGTATTTT
CASRSPSGTDTQYF
>TRBJ2-1|TRBV5-1|NA|NA
TGCGCCAGCAGCACCCCACGGAATGAGCAGTTCTTC
CASSTPRNEQFF
>TRBJ2-7|TRBV7-2|NA|many
TGTGCCAGCAGCTTAGCGCACCGGGGGATCGCCTACGAGCAGTACTTC
CASSLAHRGIAYEQYF
>TRBJ1-6|TRBV12-3/TRBV12-4|NA|NA
TGTGCCAGCAGCGGACAGTACTACGAACCCCTCCACTTT
CASSGQYYEPLHF
>TRBJ1-2|TRBV5-1|NA|NA
TGCGCCAGCAGCTTGGCCGGGACAAGGGGCGACTATGGCTACACCTTC
CASSLAGTRGDYGYTF
>TRBJ2-2|TRBV7-2|NA|once
TGTGCCAGCAGCTTCGGGCTAGCGGCCAGGGGGAAGTACACCGGGGAGCTGTTTTTT
CASSFGLAARGKYTGELFF